This entry lists 30 T cell receptor beta chains sequenced from one sample in a study of graft-versus-host responses after intestinal transplantation. Only in-frame clones appear in the TCRdb table, and some are missing; sequencing was by immunoSEQ multiplex PCR. The sample carries 20,000 to 25,000 clones, roughly 89% recorded once. The sequencing here drew on PBMCs, taken 65 to 70 days after intestinal transplantation. These receptors were collected from a human patient who received an intestinal transplant, so some T cells may come from the graft donor.

This clone appeared a few times. CDR3 residues: CASSIADRRRYGYTF. DNA of the CDR3: TGTGCCAGTAGTATCGCGGACAGACGCCGCTATGGCTACACCTTC. The V call is TRBV19, the J call TRBJ1-2; D is perhaps TRBD1 (6 bases). Germline loops: CDR1 LNHDA, CDR2 SQIVND (reference sequence). Trimming shortened V by 3 bases and J by 4 bases, and 15 bases separated the two germline ends. The CDR3 consists of 15 residues. Drawing the rest from reference TRBV19 and TRBJ1-2, the complete variable domain is DGGITQSPKYLFRKEGQNVTLSCEQNLNHDAMYWYRQDPGQGLRLIYYSQIVNDFQKGDIAEGYSVSREKKESFPLTVTSAQKNPTAFYLCASSIADRRRYGYTFGSGTRLTVV.

The V and J genes are TRBV27 and TRBJ2-7; D is perhaps TRBD1 or TRBD2 (5 bases each). In germline, CDR1 is MNHEY, CDR2 SMNVEV (reference sequence). The CDR3 sequence is 15 residues long. The ends were cut back, 2 bases at V and 4 bases at J, with 15 bases in the middle. The CDR3 region has the DNA TGTGCCAGCAGTTTAAGGCAGGGACCGGTATACGAGCAGTACTTC. It is translated as CASSLRQGPVYEQYF.

The chain combines TRBV6-4 with TRBJ1-4; 7 positions agree with TRBD1. This CDR3 has 13 residues. Germline V gene sequence: CDR1 MRHNA, CDR2 SNTAGT. J gave up 7 bases and V 6 bases, and 5 bases lay outside the gene matches. The CDR3 bases are TGTGCCAGCAGGACAGGGATAAGTGAAAAACTGTTTTTT. This codes for CASRTGISEKLFF.

This chain links TRBV27 with TRBJ2-7; TRBD1 matches at 9 bases. The germline CDR1 and CDR2 sequences are MNHEY and SMNVEV (reference sequence). This CDR3 is 15 amino acids long. The trim removed 2 bases at V and 5 bases at J, leaving 7 bases unmatched. Written as DNA, the CDR3 is TGTGCCAGCAGTTTACGAGGACAGGGGTATCACGAGCAGTACTTC. It translates to CASSLRGQGYHEQYF.

J is TRBJ2-3 and V is TRBV30, with a possible D match to TRBD1 (5 bases). CDR3 length equals 16 residues. Trimming took 0 bases from V and 5 from J, leaving 18 bases between them. CDR1 and CDR2 from the germline V gene are GTSNPN and SVGIG (reference sequence). The CDR3 coding sequence is TGTGCCTGGAGTGTACAATTAACAGGACCACAAGATACGCAGTATTTT. Amino acid sequence: CAWSVQLTGPQDTQYF.

The chain has TRBV4-3 and TRBJ1-5; D ambiguous. Trimming pared 0 bases from V and 6 bases from J, leaving 21 bases between. Germline V gene sequence: CDR1 LGHNA, CDR2 YSLEER. This CDR3 region has 18 residues. CDR3 sequence reads: CASSQDPNRAPSLQPQHF. The CDR3 coding sequence is TGCGCCAGCAGCCAAGATCCGAATAGGGCCCCCTCCCTTCAGCCCCAGCATTTT.

The chain has TRBV7-9 and TRBJ1-6; D might be TRBD1 (5 bases). Trimming cost V 5 bases and J 10 bases, with 21 bases left between them. This CDR3 comprises 16 residues. Germline CDR1 reads SEHNR; CDR2 reads FQNEAQ (reference sequence). The CDR3 is CASSRPPHGGYSPLHF. In nucleotides, the CDR3 is TGTGCCAGCAGCCGACCCCCTCACGGGGGGTACTCACCCCTCCACTTT.

In DNA form, the CDR3 reads TGTGCCAGCAGCATAACGGGTTTAGCTAATGAAAAACTGTTTTTT. This gives the protein CASSITGLANEKLFF. This chain connects TRBV11-2 to TRBJ1-4; no clear D. Germline V gene data show CDR1 as SGHAT and CDR2 as FQNNGV. This CDR3 spans 15 amino acids. Trimming took off 5 bases at V and 3 bases at J, with 13 bases between the two ends.

The rearrangement links TRBV10-3 to TRBJ1-6; 8 nucleotides agree with TRBD1. The CDR3 is 12 residues long. V trimming: 10 bases; J trimming: 11 bases; junction bases outside the gene matches: 7. Germline values: CDR1 ENHRY, CDR2 SYGVKD. Here the CDR3 reads CATRDRQPPLHF. The CDR3 nucleotides read TGTGCCACCCGGGACAGGCAGCCACCCCTCCACTTT.

This clone was seen a single time. The genes are TRBV14 and TRBJ2-1; D not resolved. Germline lookup yields CDR1 SGHDN and CDR2 FVKESK. The V and J ends lost 1 base and 7 bases respectively, with 11 bases between them. This CDR3 is built from 14 residues. Here the CDR3 DNA reads TGTGCCAGCAGCCAAGGCGTCGTCGGGAATGAGCAGTTCTTC. It codes for CASSQGVVGNEQFF.

The rearrangement links TRBV19 to TRBJ1-1; D not resolved. Germline values: CDR1 LNHDA, CDR2 SQIVND (reference sequence). V dropped 6 bases and J dropped 5 bases, with 13 bases sitting between them. The CDR3 runs 13 residues. The CDR3, as DNA: TGTGCCAGTAGCATCAATTTGTCTACTGAAGCTTTCTTT. Translation gives CASSINLSTEAFF.

Here the CDR3 DNA reads TGTGCCAGCAGCGTCGGACCAGCGGGGAGCACAGATACGCAGTATTTT. This gives the protein CASSVGPAGSTDTQYF. The chain recombines TRBV9 with TRBJ2-3, with 7 bases matching TRBD2. Germline loops: CDR1 SGDLS, CDR2 YYNGEE. This CDR3 has 16 residues. Unmatched junction bases numbered 6, after V lost 2 bases and J lost 0 bases.

V usage is TRBV10-1 and J usage is TRBJ2-2, with a tentative D call TRBD2 (5 bases). This CDR3 spans 11 amino acids. From germline, CDR1 is WNHNN and CDR2 SYGVQD (reference sequence). V was clipped by 8 bases and J by 7 bases, with 8 bases between them. CDR3 nucleotides: TGCGCCAGCTCCCGGGGCGGGGAGCTGTTTTTT. Its protein is CASSRGGELFF.

The chain recombines TRBV14 with TRBJ1-2, with D perhaps TRBD1 (5 bases). Germline V gives CDR1 SGHDN, CDR2 FVKESK. V lost 1 base, J lost 3 bases, and 12 bases lay in between. CDR3 length: 15 amino acids. CDR3 in amino acids: CASSQAYSGYYGYTF. The CDR3 region has the DNA TGTGCCAGCAGCCAAGCATATTCAGGGTACTATGGCTACACCTTC.

The chain recombines TRBV9 with TRBJ1-2; no firm D call. CDR1 is SGDLS and CDR2 is YYNGEE in the germline V gene. CDR3 length: 14 amino acids. The V and J ends lost 1 base and 3 bases respectively, with 10 bases between them. The CDR3 here is CASSVSNSHYGYTF. CDR3 DNA: TGTGCCAGCAGCGTATCGAACAGCCACTATGGCTACACCTTC.

This rearrangement joins TRBV2 to TRBJ2-2; 7 bases align to TRBD1. Losses at the gene ends were 6 bases for V and 0 bases for J; bases not matched to a gene: 1. The germline CDR1 and CDR2 sequences are SNHLY and FYNNEI. The CDR3 spans 14 residues. CDR3: CASRGQPNTGELFF. The CDR3 DNA follows: TGTGCCAGCAGGGGACAGCCGAACACCGGGGAGCTGTTTTTT.

V usage is TRBV19 and J usage is TRBJ1-2; possibly TRBD1 for D (5 bases). V dropped 7 bases and J dropped 3 bases, with 18 bases sitting between them. CDR3 length equals 15 residues. The germline V gene encodes CDR1 LNHDA and CDR2 SQIVND (reference sequence). The CDR3 DNA reads as TGTGCCAGTACTTTAGGGGCAGCGGGGGACTATGGCTACACCTTC. Translated: CASTLGAAGDYGYTF.

This chain joins TRBV15 and TRBJ2-3, with D tentatively TRBD1 or TRBD2 (6 bases each). V lost 4 bases and J 5 bases, leaving 13 bases between the germline ends. Germline-derived CDR1 and CDR2 are LNHNV and YYDKDF (reference sequence). There are 14 residues in the CDR3. This CDR3 reads CATSISRGEDTQYF. Here the CDR3 DNA reads TGTGCCACCAGCATTTCAAGGGGGGAAGATACGCAGTATTTT.

V and J are TRBV14 and TRBJ2-4; 11 bases align to TRBD2. The trim removed 1 base at V and 4 bases at J, leaving 6 bases unmatched. From germline, CDR1 is SGHDN and CDR2 FVKESK. The CDR3 consists of 17 residues. The CDR3 DNA sequence: TGTGCCAGCAGCCAAGGTACTAGCGGGGGACTGAAAAACATTCAGTACTTC. This gives the protein CASSQGTSGGLKNIQYF.

The chain joins TRBV29-1 to TRBJ2-7; weak D call: TRBD1 (6 bases). Germline CDR1 SQVTM, CDR2 ANQGSEA. The CDR3 sequence is 14 residues long. V was pared by 0 bases and J by 0 bases, with 9 bases between. The CDR3: CSVEDGQSSYEQYF. In nucleotides, the CDR3 is TGCAGCGTTGAAGATGGACAGAGCTCCTACGAGCAGTACTTC.

This clone has just one count. The CDR3 DNA follows: TGTGCCAGTAGTGCGTCCGGGGGGGGCCCCTACGAGCAGTACTTC. Translated: CASSASGGGPYEQYF. The chain joins TRBV19 to TRBJ2-7; TRBD2 matches at 8 bases. V shed 5 bases, J shed 2 bases, and the junction held 8 bases outside the gene matches. The CDR3 sequence is 15 residues long. Germline lookup yields CDR1 LNHDA and CDR2 SQIVND (reference sequence).

This CDR3 is CASSVEAGGGETQYF. The CDR3 DNA reads TGTGCCAGCAGCGTAGAAGCGGGGGGCGGGGAGACCCAGTACTTC. This chain links TRBV9 with TRBJ2-5; TRBD2 aligns across 9 bases. J lost 5 bases, V lost 0 bases, and 5 bases had no gene match. The length of the CDR3 is 15 residues. Germline V gene lookup returns CDR1 SGDLS and CDR2 YYNGEE.

The chain is built from TRBV11-3 and TRBJ1-1; 7 bases map to TRBD1. CDR1 and CDR2 (germline): SGHNT, YENEEA. The CDR3 extends over 15 amino acids. With 5 bases clipped from V and 3 bases from J, the junction kept 9 bases outside the gene matches. The CDR3 sequence: CASSIRQGGDTEAFF. The DNA for the CDR3 is TGTGCCAGCAGCATACGACAGGGTGGGGACACTGAAGCTTTCTTT.

The V and J genes are TRBV18 and TRBJ2-5; D call uncertain. The V and J ends lost 3 bases and 2 bases respectively, with 7 bases between them. This CDR3 comprises 13 residues. Germline V lookup: CDR1 KGHSH, CDR2 LQKENI. This CDR3 is CASSPGIQETQYF. In DNA form, the CDR3 reads TGTGCCAGCTCACCGGGGATACAAGAGACCCAGTACTTC.

The chain joins TRBV7-9 to TRBJ2-3, with unresolved D. The germline V and J ends were trimmed by 1 base and 1 base, with 9 bases remaining between them. Germline-derived CDR1 and CDR2 are SEHNR and FQNEAQ (reference sequence). The CDR3 length is 15 residues. CDR3: CASSLVSGRTDTQYF. For the CDR3, the DNA is TGTGCCAGCAGCTTAGTGTCAGGCCGCACAGATACGCAGTATTTT.

The rearrangement joins TRBV18 to TRBJ1-2, with a tentative D call TRBD1 (5 bases). V lost 2 bases and J lost 6, with 13 bases in between. The CDR3 runs to 14 residues. Germline V lookup: CDR1 KGHSH, CDR2 LQKENI. In nucleotides, the CDR3 is TGTGCCAGCTCACCAGAAAGGGGACTCAATGGCTACACCTTC. Translation gives CASSPERGLNGYTF.

The rearrangement uses TRBV2 and TRBJ1-2; the D gene is possibly TRBD1 (5 bases). CDR3 length: 17 amino acids. Germline-derived CDR1 and CDR2 are SNHLY and FYNNEI. Trimming stripped 6 bases from V and 0 bases from J, with 20 bases between. CDR3 in DNA: TGTGCCAGCAGCAACACAGGAGGGGATTTAGCTAACTATGGCTACACCTTC. As protein: CASSNTGGDLANYGYTF.

For the CDR3, the DNA is TGTGCCGGGGAATTAGATTCACCCCTCCACTTT. Translation gives CAGELDSPLHF. V usage is TRBV21-1 and J usage is TRBJ1-6. TRBV21-1 is shown as a pseudogene. The CDR3 is 11 residues long.

J is TRBJ2-5 and V is TRBV29-1; D gene unclear. V was cut by 1 base and J by 5 bases, with 23 bases left in between. Germline V gene sequence: CDR1 SQVTM, CDR2 ANQGSEA. The CDR3 sequence is 17 residues long. The CDR3 sequence: CSVEGDLPPGSRETQYF. CDR3 nucleotides: TGCAGCGTTGAAGGTGATCTTCCACCTGGTTCCCGGGAGACCCAGTACTTC.

The chain couples TRBV6-4 to TRBJ2-1; 14 nucleotides match TRBD2. The germline CDR1 and CDR2 sequences are MRHNA and SNTAGT. Trimming at V came to 6 bases and at J to 8 bases, leaving 9 bases not matched to a gene. The CDR3 is 16 residues long. The CDR3 region is CASSMNPGLAGDEQFF. The CDR3, as DNA: TGTGCCAGCAGCATGAACCCGGGACTAGCGGGGGATGAGCAGTTCTTC.